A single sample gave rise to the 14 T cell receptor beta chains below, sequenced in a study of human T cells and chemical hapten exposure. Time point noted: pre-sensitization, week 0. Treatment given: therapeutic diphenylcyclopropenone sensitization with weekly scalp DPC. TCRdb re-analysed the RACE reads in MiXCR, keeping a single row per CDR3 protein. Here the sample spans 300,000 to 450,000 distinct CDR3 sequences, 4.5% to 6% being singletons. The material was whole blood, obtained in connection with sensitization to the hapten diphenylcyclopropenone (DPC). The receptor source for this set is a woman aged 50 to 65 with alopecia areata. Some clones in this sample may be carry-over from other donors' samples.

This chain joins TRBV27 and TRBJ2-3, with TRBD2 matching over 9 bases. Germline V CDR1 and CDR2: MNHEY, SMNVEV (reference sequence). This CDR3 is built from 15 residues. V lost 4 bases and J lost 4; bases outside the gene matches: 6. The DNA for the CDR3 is TGTGCCAGCAGTTCGGGACTAGCCCTCGCAGATACGCAGTATTTT. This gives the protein CASSSGLALADTQYF.

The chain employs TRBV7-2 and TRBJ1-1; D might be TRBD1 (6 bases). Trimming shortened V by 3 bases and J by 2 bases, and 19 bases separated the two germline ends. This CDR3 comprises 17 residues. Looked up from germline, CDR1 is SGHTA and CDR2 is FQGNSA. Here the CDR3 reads CASSFLTRQVLNTEAFF. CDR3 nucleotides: TGTGCCAGCAGCTTCCTTACCCGACAGGTACTAAACACTGAAGCTTTCTTT.

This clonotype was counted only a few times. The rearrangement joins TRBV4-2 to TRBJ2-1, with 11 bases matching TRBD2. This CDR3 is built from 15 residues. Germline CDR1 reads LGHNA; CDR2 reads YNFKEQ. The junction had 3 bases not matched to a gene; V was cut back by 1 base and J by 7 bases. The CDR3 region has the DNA TGTGCCAGCAGCCAAGCTAGCGGGGGGAGGAATGAGCAGTTCTTC. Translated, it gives CASSQASGGRNEQFF.

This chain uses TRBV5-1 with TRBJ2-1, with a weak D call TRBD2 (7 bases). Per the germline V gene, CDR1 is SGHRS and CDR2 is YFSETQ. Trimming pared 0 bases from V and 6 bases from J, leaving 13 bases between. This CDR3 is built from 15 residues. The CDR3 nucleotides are TGCGCCAGCAGCTTGGCGCCAGGGGAGGGCAATGAGCAGTTCTTC. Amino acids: CASSLAPGEGNEQFF. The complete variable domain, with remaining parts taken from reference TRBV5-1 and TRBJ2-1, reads KAGVTQTPRYLIKTRGQQVTLSCSPISGHRSVSWYQQTPGQGLQFLFEYFSETQRNKGNFPGRFSGRQFSNSRSEMNVSTLELGDSALYLCASSLAPGEGNEQFFGPGTRLTVL.

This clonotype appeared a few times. In DNA, the CDR3 is TGTGCCAGCAGGCTAGCGGGAGAGGTGTTCTTC. It codes for CASRLAGEVFF. This chain uses TRBV2 with TRBJ2-1, with TRBD2 identical over 10 bases. V shed 6 bases and J 15 bases; nucleotides not matched to a gene: 5. The CDR3 runs 11 residues. Germline CDR1 reads SNHLY; CDR2 reads FYNNEI.

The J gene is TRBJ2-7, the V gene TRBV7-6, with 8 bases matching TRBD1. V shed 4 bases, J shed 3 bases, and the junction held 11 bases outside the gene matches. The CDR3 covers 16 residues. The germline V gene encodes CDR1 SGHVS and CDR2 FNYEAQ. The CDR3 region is CASSSRPGQANYEQYF. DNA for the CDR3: TGTGCCAGCAGCTCAAGACCGGGACAGGCGAACTACGAGCAGTACTTC.

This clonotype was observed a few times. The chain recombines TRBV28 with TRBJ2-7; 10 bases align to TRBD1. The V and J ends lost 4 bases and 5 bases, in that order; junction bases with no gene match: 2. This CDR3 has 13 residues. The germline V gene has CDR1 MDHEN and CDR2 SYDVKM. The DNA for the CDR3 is TGTGCCAGCAGTTCCGGACAGGGGGACGAGCAGTACTTC. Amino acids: CASSSGQGDEQYF.

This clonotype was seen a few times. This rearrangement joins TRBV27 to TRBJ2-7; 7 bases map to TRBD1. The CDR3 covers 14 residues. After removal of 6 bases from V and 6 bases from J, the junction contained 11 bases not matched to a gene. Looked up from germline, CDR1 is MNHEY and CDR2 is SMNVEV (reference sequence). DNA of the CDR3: TGTGCCAGCAGCCGGATGGCGACAGGGTCCGAGCAGTACTTC. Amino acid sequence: CASSRMATGSEQYF.

This CDR3 reads CASRSGVAQETQYF. The CDR3 nucleotides read TGTGCAAGTCGCTCTGGGGTCGCCCAAGAGACCCAGTACTTC. The chain couples TRBV12-2 to TRBJ2-5. TRBV12-2 corresponds to a pseudogene. The CDR3 has 14 amino acids.

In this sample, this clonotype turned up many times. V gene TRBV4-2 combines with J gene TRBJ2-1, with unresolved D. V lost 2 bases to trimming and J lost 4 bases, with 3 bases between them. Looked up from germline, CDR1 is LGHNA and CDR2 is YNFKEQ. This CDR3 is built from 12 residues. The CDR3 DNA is TGTGCCAGCAGCCAACTTTACAATGAGCAGTTCTTC. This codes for CASSQLYNEQFF.

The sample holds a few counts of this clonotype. The CDR3 sequence is CAWSPPFRDESSPLHF. Here the CDR3 DNA reads TGTGCCTGGAGTCCGCCGTTCAGGGATGAAAGTTCACCCCTCCACTTT. The chain joins TRBV30 to TRBJ1-6; D might be TRBD1 (5 bases). Germline V lookup: CDR1 GTSNPN, CDR2 SVGIG (reference sequence). V was clipped by 2 bases and J by 9 bases, with 20 bases between them. The CDR3 is 16 amino acids. Based on the CDR3 plus reference TRBV30 and TRBJ1-6, the full variable domain is SQTIHQWPATLVQPVGSPLSLECTVEGTSNPNLYWYRQAAGRGLQLLFYSVGIGQISSEVPQNLSASRPQDRQFILSSKKLLLSDSGFYLCAWSPPFRDESSPLHFGNGTRLTVT.

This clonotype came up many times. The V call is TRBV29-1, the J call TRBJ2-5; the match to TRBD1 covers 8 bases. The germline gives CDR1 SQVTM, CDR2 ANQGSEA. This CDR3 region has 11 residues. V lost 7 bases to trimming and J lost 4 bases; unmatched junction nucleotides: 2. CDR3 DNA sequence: TGCAGCGGCGACAGGGGAGAGACCCAGTACTTC. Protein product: CSGDRGETQYF.

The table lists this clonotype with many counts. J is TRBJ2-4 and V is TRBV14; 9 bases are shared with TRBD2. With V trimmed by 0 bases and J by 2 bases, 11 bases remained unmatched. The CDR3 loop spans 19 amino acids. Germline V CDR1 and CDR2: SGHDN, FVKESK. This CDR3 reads CASSQDHRLAGYPKNIQYF. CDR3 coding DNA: TGTGCCAGCAGCCAAGATCATCGGCTAGCGGGATACCCCAAAAACATTCAGTACTTC.

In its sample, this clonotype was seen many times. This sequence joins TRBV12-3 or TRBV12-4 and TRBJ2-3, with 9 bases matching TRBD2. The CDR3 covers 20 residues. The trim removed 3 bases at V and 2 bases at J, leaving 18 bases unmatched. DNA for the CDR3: TGTGCCAGCAGTTTGATTGCGGGGGGGCGATCTGAAGGGCTCACAGATACGCAGTATTTT. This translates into CASSLIAGGRSEGLTDTQYF.